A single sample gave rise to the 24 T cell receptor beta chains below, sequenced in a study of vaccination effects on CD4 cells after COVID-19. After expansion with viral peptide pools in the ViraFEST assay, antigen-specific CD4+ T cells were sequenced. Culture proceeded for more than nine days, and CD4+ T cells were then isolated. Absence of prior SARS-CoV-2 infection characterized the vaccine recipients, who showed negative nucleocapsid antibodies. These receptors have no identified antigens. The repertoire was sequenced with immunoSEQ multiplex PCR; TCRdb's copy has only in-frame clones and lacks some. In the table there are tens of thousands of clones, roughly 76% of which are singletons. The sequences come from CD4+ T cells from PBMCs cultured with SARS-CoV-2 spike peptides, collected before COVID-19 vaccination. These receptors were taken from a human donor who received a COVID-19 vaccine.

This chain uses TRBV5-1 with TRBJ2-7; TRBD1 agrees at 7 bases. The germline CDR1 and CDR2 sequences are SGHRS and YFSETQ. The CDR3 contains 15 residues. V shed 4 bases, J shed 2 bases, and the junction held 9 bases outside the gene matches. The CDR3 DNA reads TGCGCCAGCAGCCCCTCGGGACAGATCCCCTACGAGCAGTACTTC. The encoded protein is CASSPSGQIPYEQYF.

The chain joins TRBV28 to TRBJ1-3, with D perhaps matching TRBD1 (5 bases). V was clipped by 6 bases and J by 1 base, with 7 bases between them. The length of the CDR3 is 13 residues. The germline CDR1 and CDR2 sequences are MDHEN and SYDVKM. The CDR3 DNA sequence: TGTGCCAGCAGGGGGGGGTCTGGAAACACCATATATTTT. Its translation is CASRGGSGNTIYF.

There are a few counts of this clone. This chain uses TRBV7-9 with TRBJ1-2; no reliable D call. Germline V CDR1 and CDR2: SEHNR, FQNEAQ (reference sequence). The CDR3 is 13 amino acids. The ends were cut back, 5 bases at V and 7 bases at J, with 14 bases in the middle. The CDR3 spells CASSPPGELGYTF. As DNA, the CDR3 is TGTGCCAGCAGCCCCCCCGGGGAACTTGGCTACACCTTC.

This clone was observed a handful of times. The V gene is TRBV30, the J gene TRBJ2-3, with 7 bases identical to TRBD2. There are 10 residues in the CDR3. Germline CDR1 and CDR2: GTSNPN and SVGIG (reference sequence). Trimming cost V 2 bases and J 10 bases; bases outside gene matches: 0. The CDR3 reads CAWSSGAQYF. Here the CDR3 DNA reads TGTGCCTGGAGTAGCGGGGCGCAGTATTTT.

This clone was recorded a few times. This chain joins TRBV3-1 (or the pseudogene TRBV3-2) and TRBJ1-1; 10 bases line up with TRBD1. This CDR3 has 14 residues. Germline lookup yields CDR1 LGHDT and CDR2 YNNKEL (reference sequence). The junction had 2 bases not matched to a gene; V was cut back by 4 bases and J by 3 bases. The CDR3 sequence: CASSPDRGDTEAFF. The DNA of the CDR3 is TGTGCCAGCAGCCCGGACAGGGGGGACACTGAAGCTTTCTTT.

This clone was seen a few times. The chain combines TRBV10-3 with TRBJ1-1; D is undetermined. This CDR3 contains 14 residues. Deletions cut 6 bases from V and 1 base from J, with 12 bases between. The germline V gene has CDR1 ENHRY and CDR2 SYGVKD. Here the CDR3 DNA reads TGTGCCATCAGCCTTGCCCCGGGGAACACTGAAGCTTTCTTT. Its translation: CAISLAPGNTEAFF.

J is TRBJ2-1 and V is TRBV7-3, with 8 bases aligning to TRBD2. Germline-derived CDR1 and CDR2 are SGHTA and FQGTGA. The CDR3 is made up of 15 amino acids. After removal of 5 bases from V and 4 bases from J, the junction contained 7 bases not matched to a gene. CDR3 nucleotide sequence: TGTGCCAGCAGCCTAAGCGGGGGCCGATACAATGAGCAGTTCTTC. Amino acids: CASSLSGGRYNEQFF. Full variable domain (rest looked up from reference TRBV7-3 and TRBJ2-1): GAGVSQTPSNKVTEKGKYVELRCDPISGHTALYWYRQSLGQGPEFLIYFQGTGAADDSGLPNDRFFAVRPEGSVSTLKIQRTERGDSAVYLCASSLSGGRYNEQFFGPGTRLTVL.

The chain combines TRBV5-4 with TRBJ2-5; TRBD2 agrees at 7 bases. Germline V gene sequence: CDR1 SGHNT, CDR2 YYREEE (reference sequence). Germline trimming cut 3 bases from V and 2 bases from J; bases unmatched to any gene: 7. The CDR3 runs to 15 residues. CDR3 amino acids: CASSSLAETQETQYF. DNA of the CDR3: TGTGCCAGCAGCTCGCTAGCGGAAACTCAAGAGACCCAGTACTTC.

CDR3 in DNA: TGTGCCAGTACCCGCGAGGATGGGGGGCGCGGGACTGAAGCTTTCTTT. As protein: CASTREDGGRGTEAFF. V gene TRBV19 combines with J gene TRBJ1-1; a possible D gene is TRBD1 (6 bases). Trimming removed 7 bases from V and 5 bases from J, with 23 bases in between. This CDR3 region has 16 residues. Germline V gene sequence: CDR1 LNHDA, CDR2 SQIVND (reference sequence).

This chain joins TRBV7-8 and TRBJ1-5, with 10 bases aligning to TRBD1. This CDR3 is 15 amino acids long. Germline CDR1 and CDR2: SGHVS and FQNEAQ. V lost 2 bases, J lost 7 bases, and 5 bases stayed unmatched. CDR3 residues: CASSLSRDRGQPQHF. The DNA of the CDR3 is TGTGCCAGCAGCTTATCCCGGGACAGGGGCCAGCCCCAGCATTTT.

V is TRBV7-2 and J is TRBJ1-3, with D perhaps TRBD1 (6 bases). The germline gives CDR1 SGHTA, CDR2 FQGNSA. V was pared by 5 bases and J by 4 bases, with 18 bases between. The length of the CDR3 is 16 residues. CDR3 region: CASSHERGSGGNTIYF. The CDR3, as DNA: TGTGCCAGCAGCCACGAAAGGGGGTCGGGAGGAAACACCATATATTTT.

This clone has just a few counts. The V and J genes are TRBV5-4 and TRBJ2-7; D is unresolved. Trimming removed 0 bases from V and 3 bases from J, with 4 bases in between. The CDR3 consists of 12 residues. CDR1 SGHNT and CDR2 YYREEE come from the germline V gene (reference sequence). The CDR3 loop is CASSLAYYEQYF. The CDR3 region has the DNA TGTGCCAGCAGCTTGGCTTACTACGAGCAGTACTTC.

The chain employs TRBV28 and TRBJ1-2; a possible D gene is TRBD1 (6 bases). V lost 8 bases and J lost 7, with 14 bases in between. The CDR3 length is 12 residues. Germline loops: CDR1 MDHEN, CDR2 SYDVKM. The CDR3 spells CASGRGVGGYTF. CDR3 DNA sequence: TGTGCCAGCGGGAGGGGGGTTGGTGGCTACACCTTC.

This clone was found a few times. The CDR3 loop reads CASRRSGTRSEKLFF. The CDR3 DNA sequence: TGTGCCAGCAGACGATCCGGGACGCGTAGTGAAAAACTGTTTTTT. The chain employs TRBV28 and TRBJ1-4, with D possibly being TRBD1 (5 bases). V lost 6 bases and J lost 7, with 18 bases in between. Germline-derived CDR1 and CDR2 are MDHEN and SYDVKM. The CDR3 extends over 15 amino acids.

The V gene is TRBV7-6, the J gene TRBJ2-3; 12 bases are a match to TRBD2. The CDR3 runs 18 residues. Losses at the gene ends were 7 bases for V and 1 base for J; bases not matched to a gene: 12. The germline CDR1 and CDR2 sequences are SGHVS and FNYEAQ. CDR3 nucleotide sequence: TGTGCCAGCACCGTAAGGGCTAGCGGGGGGGCCGGCACAGATACGCAGTATTTT. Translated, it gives CASTVRASGGAGTDTQYF.

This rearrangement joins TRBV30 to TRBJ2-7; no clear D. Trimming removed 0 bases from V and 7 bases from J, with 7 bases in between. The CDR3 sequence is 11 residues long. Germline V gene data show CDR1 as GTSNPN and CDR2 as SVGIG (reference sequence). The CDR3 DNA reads TGTGCCTGGAGTGTCGGTCGGGAGCAGTACTTC. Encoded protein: CAWSVGREQYF.

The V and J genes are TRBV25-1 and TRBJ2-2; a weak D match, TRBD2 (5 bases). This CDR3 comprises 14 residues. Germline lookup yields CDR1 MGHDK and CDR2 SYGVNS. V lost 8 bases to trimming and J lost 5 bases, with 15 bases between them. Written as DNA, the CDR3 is TGTGCCAGCTCAGGACTGGGGATGACCGGGGAGCTGTTTTTT. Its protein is CASSGLGMTGELFF.

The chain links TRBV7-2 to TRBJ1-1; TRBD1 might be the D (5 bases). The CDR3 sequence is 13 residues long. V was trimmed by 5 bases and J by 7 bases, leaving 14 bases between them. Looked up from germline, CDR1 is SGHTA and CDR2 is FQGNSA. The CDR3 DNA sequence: TGTGCCAGCAGCCTCCCAGACAGAAATGAAGCTTTCTTT. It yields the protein CASSLPDRNEAFF. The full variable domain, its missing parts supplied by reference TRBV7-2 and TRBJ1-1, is GAGVSQSPSNKVTEKGKDVELRCDPISGHTALYWYRQSLGQGLEFLIYFQGNSAPDKSGLPSDRFSAERTGGSVSTLTIQRTQQEDSAVYLCASSLPDRNEAFFGQGTRLTVV.

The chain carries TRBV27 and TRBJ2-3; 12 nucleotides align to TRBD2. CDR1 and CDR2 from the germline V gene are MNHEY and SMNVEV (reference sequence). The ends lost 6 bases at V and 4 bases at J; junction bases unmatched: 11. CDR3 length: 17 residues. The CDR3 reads CASSGAPSGRGSDTQYF. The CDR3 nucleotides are TGTGCCAGCAGCGGCGCCCCTAGCGGGAGGGGTTCAGATACGCAGTATTTT.

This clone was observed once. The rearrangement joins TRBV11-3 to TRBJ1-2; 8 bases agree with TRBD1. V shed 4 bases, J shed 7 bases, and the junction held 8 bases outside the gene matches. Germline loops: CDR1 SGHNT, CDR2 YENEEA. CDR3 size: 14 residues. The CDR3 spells CASSSGTGRGGYTF. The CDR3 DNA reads TGTGCCAGCAGCTCCGGGACAGGTCGAGGTGGCTACACCTTC.

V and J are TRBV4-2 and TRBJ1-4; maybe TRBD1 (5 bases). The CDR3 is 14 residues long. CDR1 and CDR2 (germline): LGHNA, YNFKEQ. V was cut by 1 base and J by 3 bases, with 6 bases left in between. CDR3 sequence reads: CASSQGGSNEKLFF. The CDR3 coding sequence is TGTGCCAGCAGCCAAGGGGGGTCTAATGAAAAACTGTTTTTT.

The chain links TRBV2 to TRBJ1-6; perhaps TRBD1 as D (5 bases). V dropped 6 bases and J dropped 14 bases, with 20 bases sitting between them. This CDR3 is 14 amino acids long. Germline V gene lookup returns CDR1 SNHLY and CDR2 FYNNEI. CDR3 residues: CASRFGQSFQALHF. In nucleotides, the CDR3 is TGTGCCAGCAGATTCGGACAATCCTTCCAGGCCCTCCACTTT.

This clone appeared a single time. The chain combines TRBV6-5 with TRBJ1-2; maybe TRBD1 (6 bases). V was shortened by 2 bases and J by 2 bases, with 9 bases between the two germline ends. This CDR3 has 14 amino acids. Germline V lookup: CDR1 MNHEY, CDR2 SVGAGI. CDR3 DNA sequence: TGTGCCAGCAGTTACAGGGGGACCAACTATGGCTACACCTTC. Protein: CASSYRGTNYGYTF.

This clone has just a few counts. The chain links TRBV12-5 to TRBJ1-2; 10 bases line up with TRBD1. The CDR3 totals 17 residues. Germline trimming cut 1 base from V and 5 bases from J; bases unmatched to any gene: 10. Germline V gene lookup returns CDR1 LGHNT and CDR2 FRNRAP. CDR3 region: CASGLARKTGGVYGYTF. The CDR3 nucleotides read TGTGCTAGTGGTTTGGCAAGGAAGACAGGGGGCGTGTATGGCTACACCTTC. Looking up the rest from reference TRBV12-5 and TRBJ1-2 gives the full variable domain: DARVTQTPRHKVTEMGQEVTMRCQPILGHNTVFWYRQTMMQGLELLAYFRNRAPLDDSGMPKDRFSAEMPDATLATLKIQPSEPRDSAVYFCASGLARKTGGVYGYTFGSGTRLTVV.